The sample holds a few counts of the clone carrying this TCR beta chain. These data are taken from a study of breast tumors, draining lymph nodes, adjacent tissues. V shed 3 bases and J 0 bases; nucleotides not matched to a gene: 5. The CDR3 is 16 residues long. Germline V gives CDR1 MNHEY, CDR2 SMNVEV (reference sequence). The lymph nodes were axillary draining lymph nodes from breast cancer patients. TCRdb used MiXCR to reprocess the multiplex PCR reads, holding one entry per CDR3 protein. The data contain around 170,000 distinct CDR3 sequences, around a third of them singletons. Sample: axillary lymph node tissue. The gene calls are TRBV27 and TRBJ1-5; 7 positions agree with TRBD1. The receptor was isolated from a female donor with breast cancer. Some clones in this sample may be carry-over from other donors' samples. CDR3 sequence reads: CASSLSGGDSNQPQHF. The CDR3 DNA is TGTGCCAGCAGTTTGTCAGGGGGGGATAGCAATCAGCCCCAGCATTTT.